The sequence of this T cell receptor beta chain was determined in a study of blood T cells in healthy people across ages. Next came a second PCR, run for roughly 6 to 11 cycles, which used a sample-barcoded 5' primer along with a J-beta primer mix. From the 5' RACE reads, TCRdb called clonotypes with MiXCR, one entry per CDR3 protein. The table records approximately 900,000 distinct CDR3 sequences, roughly 43% of them present only once. As for this clonotype: No antigen is known for it.

Study conclusions and caveats: Naive T cell percentage by flow cytometry tracked strongly with beta diversity. Fewer expanded clones and more diversity marked long-lived versus aged donors.

The CDR3 has 15 amino acids. Germline V gene sequence: CDR1 SGHRS, CDR2 YFSETQ. The V call is TRBV5-1, the J call TRBJ2-4; tentative D call: TRBD1 (6 bases). The end of the DNA is better explained by TRBJ2-7, so the J call may be wrong. The receptor comes from a man aged 25-45 years in good health. What was sequenced was blood. The DNA for the CDR3 is TGCGCCAGCAGCAACCGGGACACCCAGGGGTACGAGCAGTACTTC. Its translation is CASSNRDTQGYEQYF.